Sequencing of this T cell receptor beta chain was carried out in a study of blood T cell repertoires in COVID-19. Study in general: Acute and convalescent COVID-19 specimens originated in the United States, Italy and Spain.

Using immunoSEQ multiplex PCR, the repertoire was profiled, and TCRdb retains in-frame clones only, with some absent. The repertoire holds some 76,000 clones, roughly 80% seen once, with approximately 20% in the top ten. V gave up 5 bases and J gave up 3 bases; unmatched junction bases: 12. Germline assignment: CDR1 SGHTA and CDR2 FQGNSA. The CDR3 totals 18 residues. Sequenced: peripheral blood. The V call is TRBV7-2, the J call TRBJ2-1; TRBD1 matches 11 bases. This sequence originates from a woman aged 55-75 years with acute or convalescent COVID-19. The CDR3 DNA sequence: TGTGCCAGCAGCCCCAGGACAGGGGGCCAACGGGACTACAATGAGCAGTTCTTC. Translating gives CASSPRTGGQRDYNEQFF.